The clone carrying this TCR beta chain was counted only a few times. What it recognizes is unknown. Then a second PCR, running about 6 to 12 cycles, was carried out with a sample-barcoded 5' primer and a J-beta primer mix. A template-switch adaptor that had 12 random nucleotides put a tag on each cDNA molecule. A single record per CDR3 protein comes from TCRdb applying MiXCR to the 5' RACE reads. This table holds 550,000 to 750,000 distinct CDR3 sequences, around a fifth found once. This sample is drawn from a study of blood T cells in healthy people across ages. Investigators took around 10 milliliters of peripheral blood from every donor. The CDR3 has 15 residues. J lost 5 bases, V lost 5 bases, and 6 bases had no gene match. Whole-study findings and limits: The study found more naive CD4+ cells and higher diversity in long-lived than aged donors. Estimates of total diversity, which came from one million sequenced T cells, were considered to be underestimates.

The origin of this receptor is a man aged 70-80 years in good health. Specimen: blood. This chain links TRBV12-3 or TRBV12-4 with TRBJ2-1; 10 bases fit TRBD2. DNA of the CDR3: TGTGCCAGCAGTCCTACTAGCGGGATGCACAATGAGCAGTTCTTC. Translated: CASSPTSGMHNEQFF.